One sample yielded the 8 T cell receptor beta chains listed below, sequenced in a study of blood T cell repertoires in COVID-19. Method: immunoSEQ multiplex PCR; TCRdb's copy keeps in-frame clones and lacks some. The sample yields a few hundred thousand clones, 83% seen once. The sequenced sample was peripheral blood. These receptors were obtained from a woman aged 45-59 years with acute or convalescent COVID-19.

The DNA of the CDR3 is TGTGCCAGCAGCGTTCGGGACAGGGAAGGGTCTGAAAGCAATCAGCCCCAGCATTTT. It translates to CASSVRDREGSESNQPQHF. The chain carries TRBV9 and TRBJ1-5, with 9 positions matching TRBD1. J was trimmed by 1 base and V by 2 bases; bases with no gene match: 13. The germline CDR1 and CDR2 sequences are SGDLS and YYNGEE. This CDR3 is built from 19 residues. Drawing the rest from reference TRBV9 and TRBJ1-5, the complete variable domain is DSGVTQTPKHLITATGQRVTLRCSPRSGDLSVYWYQQSLDQGLQFLIQYYNGEERAKGNILERFSAQQFPDLHSELNLSSLELGDSALYFCASSVRDREGSESNQPQHFGDGTRLSIL.

This chain uses TRBV2 with TRBJ2-5; 7 bases are shared with TRBD2. Looked up from germline, CDR1 is SNHLY and CDR2 is FYNNEI. The CDR3 runs to 12 residues. The junction had 3 bases not matched to a gene; V was cut back by 7 bases and J by 4 bases. For the CDR3, the DNA is TGTGCCAGCAATCGCGGGAGAGAGACCCAGTACTTC. This gives the protein CASNRGRETQYF.

There are a few counts of this clone. The chain is built from TRBV9 and TRBJ2-4; D is possibly TRBD2 (6 bases). Per the germline V gene, CDR1 is SGDLS and CDR2 is YYNGEE. CDR3 length equals 12 residues. The ends were cut back, 7 bases at V and 7 bases at J, with 12 bases in the middle. DNA for the CDR3: TGTGCCAGCCCGACTAGTCTCAACATTCAGTACTTC. Translation: CASPTSLNIQYF.

The chain has TRBV4-1 and TRBJ1-2; TRBD1 might be the D (6 bases). This CDR3 has 14 residues. Germline CDR1 reads MGHRA; CDR2 reads YSYEKL. The V end lost 1 base, the J end lost 4 bases, and 10 bases lay between the germline ends. CDR3 nucleotides: TGCGCCAGCAGCCAAGTTACAGGGATCTATGGCTACACCTTC. This gives the protein CASSQVTGIYGYTF.

The chain carries TRBV4-1 and TRBJ1-2; weak D call: TRBD1 (6 bases). Germline assignment: CDR1 MGHRA and CDR2 YSYEKL. CDR3 length equals 14 residues. V lost 4 bases, J lost 8 bases, and 17 bases lay in between. CDR3 amino acids: CASSRPDREEGYTF. Here the CDR3 DNA reads TGCGCCAGCAGCCGTCCGGACAGAGAAGAGGGCTACACCTTC.

The chain is built from TRBV2 and TRBJ2-1; 9 bases map to TRBD2. The CDR3 covers 13 residues. Trimming cost V 7 bases and J 6 bases; bases outside gene matches: 4. Germline V gene data show CDR1 as SNHLY and CDR2 as FYNNEI. The CDR3 here is CASIAGGPNEQFF. The CDR3 coding sequence is TGTGCCAGCATCGCGGGAGGGCCCAATGAGCAGTTCTTC.

V usage is TRBV5-1 and J usage is TRBJ1-2; 12 positions agree with TRBD1. Germline assignment: CDR1 SGHRS and CDR2 YFSETQ. CDR3 size: 17 residues. V trimming: 4 bases; J trimming: 4 bases; junction bases outside the gene matches: 11. The CDR3 nucleotides read TGCGCCAGCAGCCTAAACTCCGGGACAGGGGGCCCCTATGGCTACACCTTC. This gives the protein CASSLNSGTGGPYGYTF.

This clone was found once. This chain connects TRBV4-3 to TRBJ1-2; 9 nucleotides agree with TRBD1. CDR1 is LGHNA and CDR2 is YSLEER in the germline V gene. The CDR3 is made up of 16 amino acids. V lost 1 base, J lost 4 bases, and 7 bases stayed unmatched. The CDR3 DNA reads TGCGCCAGCAGCCAAGCAGATGACAGGGGGAGCTATGGCTACACCTTC. Protein: CASSQADDRGSYGYTF.